Following are 19 T cell receptor beta chains from one sample sequenced in a study of CD8+ T cells in alopecia areata (dated by TCRdb to between 2018 and 2020). Libraries were constructed by the immunoSEQ multiplex PCR assay. RNA was extracted from all samples and reverse transcribed into cDNA, which served as template for TCR sequencing. TCRdb's version of the immuneACCESS table is confined to in-frame rearrangements and falls short of the full clone set. An unresolved V gene accounts for under half of the shortfall where checked; the remainder is of unknown origin. The sample profile shows some 190,000 clones; over 60% of them were found once. The ten biggest clones cover 0.95% to 1.5% of the sample. Reading the label with the study, this specimen's treatment or condition is: oral pan-JAK inhibitor, 5-10 mg twice daily. This material consisted of CD4+ T cells sorted from blood, taken at approximately week 44, from a patient treated with tofacitinib. These receptors were obtained from a human donor with alopecia areata.

The V and J genes are TRBV29-1 and TRBJ1-1; perhaps TRBD1 as D (5 bases). Germline-derived CDR1 and CDR2 are SQVTM and ANQGSEA. The CDR3 is 15 residues long. The ends were cut back, 4 bases at V and 1 base at J, with 16 bases in the middle. The CDR3 nucleotides read TGCAGCGTTGCTCGCCGGTTGACAGCGAACACTGAAGCTTTCTTT. The encoded protein is CSVARRLTANTEAFF.

This sequence joins TRBV18 and TRBJ2-3; 7 bases agree with TRBD2. The V gene's germline CDR1 is KGHSH and CDR2 LQKENI. J lost 1 base, V lost 2 bases, and 12 bases had no gene match. CDR3 size: 18 residues. CDR3 amino acids: CASSPGGGHSGRTDTQYF. CDR3 DNA sequence: TGTGCCAGCTCACCAGGGGGAGGGCATAGCGGCCGCACAGATACGCAGTATTTT.

The V and J genes are TRBV7-7 and TRBJ2-7; D could derive from TRBD1 or TRBD2 (5 bases each). The CDR3 has 14 residues. Per the germline V gene, CDR1 is SSHAT and CDR2 is FNYEAQ (reference sequence). Trimming pared 6 bases from V and 5 bases from J, leaving 17 bases between. The chain's CDR3 is CASSPGWGNNEQYF. The CDR3 DNA sequence: TGTGCCAGCAGTCCCGGCTGGGGGAATAACGAGCAGTACTTC.

The rearrangement uses TRBV30 and TRBJ1-2; 10 bases agree with TRBD1. V lost 4 bases, J lost 9 bases, and 8 bases stayed unmatched. CDR3 length: 13 amino acids. The germline V gene has CDR1 GTSNPN and CDR2 SVGIG (reference sequence). The CDR3 sequence: CAWNVDRGDSYTF. Here the CDR3 DNA reads TGTGCCTGGAATGTGGACAGGGGGGATAGCTACACCTTC.

The rearrangement links TRBV2 to TRBJ1-2, with D uncertain. The CDR3 consists of 13 residues. Germline V CDR1 and CDR2: SNHLY, FYNNEI. Trimming stripped 0 bases from V and 5 bases from J, with 7 bases between. CDR3 sequence: CASSEAARYGYTF. The CDR3 coding sequence is TGTGCCAGCAGTGAAGCGGCTCGATATGGCTACACCTTC.

The CDR3 DNA reads TGCGCCAGCAGCTTGTCCGGGTCCCCCCCAGAGCAGTACTTC. Translation: CASSLSGSPPEQYF. The rearrangement uses TRBV5-1 and TRBJ2-7; no firm D call. Trimming removed 1 base at V and 7 bases at J, with 15 bases between. CDR3 length: 14 residues. CDR1 and CDR2 from the germline V gene are SGHRS and YFSETQ.

This clone was seen a few times. The chain links TRBV7-6 to TRBJ2-5, with D possibly being TRBD1 (5 bases). Germline V gene sequence: CDR1 SGHVS, CDR2 FNYEAQ. This CDR3 has 13 residues. Trimming took off 5 bases at V and 2 bases at J, with 9 bases between the two ends. Here the CDR3 reads CASSPDTQETQYF. The CDR3 nucleotides read TGTGCCAGCAGCCCGGACACGCAAGAGACCCAGTACTTC.

The chain links TRBV29-1 to TRBJ1-1, with a tentative D call TRBD1 (5 bases). From germline, CDR1 is SQVTM and CDR2 ANQGSEA. The CDR3 spans 13 residues. Trimming stripped 6 bases from V and 0 bases from J, with 11 bases between. The CDR3 is CSVTQVMNTEAFF. The DNA of the CDR3 is TGCAGCGTGACACAGGTCATGAACACTGAAGCTTTCTTT.

The V call is TRBV29-1, the J call TRBJ2-3; D remains unclear. V dropped 7 bases and J dropped 9 bases, with 14 bases sitting between them. The CDR3 runs 11 residues. Germline-derived CDR1 and CDR2 are SQVTM and ANQGSEA. This chain's CDR3 is CSESTTNTQYF. CDR3 DNA sequence: TGCAGCGAGTCGACGACCAACACGCAGTATTTT.

The CDR3 sequence: CASSLGTGGKGAEQFF. The CDR3, as DNA: TGCGCCAGCAGCTTGGGAACAGGGGGCAAAGGGGCCGAGCAGTTCTTC. The chain employs TRBV5-1 and TRBJ2-1, with 9 bases fitting TRBD1. Germline V gives CDR1 SGHRS, CDR2 YFSETQ. The CDR3 sequence is 16 residues long. J gave up 10 bases and V 0 bases, and 11 bases lay outside the gene matches.

The CDR3 DNA follows: TGTGCCAGCAGGCCGCAGGGGGGTAATGAAAAACTGTTTTTT. Translation: CASRPQGGNEKLFF. J is TRBJ1-4 and V is TRBV6-6, with 7 bases aligning to TRBD1. Looked up from germline, CDR1 is MNHNY and CDR2 is SVGAGI (reference sequence). This CDR3 has 14 amino acids. The junction had 5 bases not matched to a gene; V was cut back by 6 bases and J by 4 bases.

The V gene is TRBV29-1, the J gene TRBJ2-1; 7 bases are a match to TRBD2. The V segment lost 4 bases and the J segment 10 bases; nucleotides outside the gene matches: 4. The CDR3 has 11 residues. Germline-derived CDR1 and CDR2 are SQVTM and ANQGSEA. Here the CDR3 DNA reads TGCAGCGTTGGGGGACTATACGAGCAGTTCTTC. This codes for CSVGGLYEQFF.

This clone was picked up a small number of times. The chain joins TRBV20-1 to TRBJ2-5, with D hard to call. This CDR3 is 11 amino acids long. The germline V and J ends were trimmed by 4 bases and 5 bases, with 8 bases remaining between them. Germline CDR1 reads DFQATT; CDR2 reads SNEGSKA (reference sequence). CDR3 sequence: CSAKKGETQYF. CDR3 DNA sequence: TGCAGTGCTAAAAAAGGGGAGACCCAGTACTTC.

V and J are TRBV28 and TRBJ1-1; no reliable D call. CDR3 size: 11 residues. Trimming left V 10 bases short and J 2 bases short, with 8 bases between. Germline V gene sequence: CDR1 MDHEN, CDR2 SYDVKM. The DNA of the CDR3 is TGTGCCACCGGAGACAACACTGAAGCTTTCTTT. This sequence encodes CATGDNTEAFF.

In its sample, this clone was seen a few times. V is TRBV19 and J is TRBJ2-1; no clear D. The ends were cut back, 3 bases at V and 11 bases at J, with 11 bases in the middle. The CDR3 runs to 12 residues. The germline CDR1 and CDR2 sequences are LNHDA and SQIVND (reference sequence). CDR3 in amino acids: CASSIPGGKQFF. The CDR3 region has the DNA TGTGCCAGTAGTATCCCCGGCGGCAAGCAGTTCTTC. The complete variable domain, with remaining parts taken from reference TRBV19 and TRBJ2-1, reads DGGITQSPKYLFRKEGQNVTLSCEQNLNHDAMYWYRQDPGQGLRLIYYSQIVNDFQKGDIAEGYSVSREKKESFPLTVTSAQKNPTAFYLCASSIPGGKQFFGPGTRLTVL.

The rearrangement joins TRBV5-1 to TRBJ2-2; either TRBD1 or TRBD2 may fit D (5 bases each). This CDR3 is 16 amino acids long. CDR1 and CDR2 (germline): SGHRS, YFSETQ. Trimming stripped 1 base from V and 1 base from J, with 11 bases between. CDR3 sequence: CASSLTGTGNTGELFF. The CDR3 nucleotides are TGCGCCAGCAGCTTGACCGGGACCGGGAACACCGGGGAGCTGTTTTTT. The variable domain in full, completed from reference TRBV5-1 and TRBJ2-2, reads KAGVTQTPRYLIKTRGQQVTLSCSPISGHRSVSWYQQTPGQGLQFLFEYFSETQRNKGNFPGRFSGRQFSNSRSEMNVSTLELGDSALYLCASSLTGTGNTGELFFGEGSRLTVL.

This clone was picked up a small number of times. The chain is built from TRBV7-2 and TRBJ2-7; tentative D call: TRBD2 (5 bases). The germline V and J ends were trimmed by 1 base and 6 bases, with 13 bases remaining between them. The CDR3 runs 14 residues. Per the germline V gene, CDR1 is SGHTA and CDR2 is FQGNSA. The CDR3 protein is CASSLGGSSIEQYF. The CDR3 nucleotides are TGTGCCAGCAGCTTAGGCGGGTCTTCTATCGAGCAGTACTTC.

The V gene is TRBV6-5, the J gene TRBJ2-2, with 10 bases matching TRBD2. The CDR3 loop spans 15 amino acids. V gave up 4 bases and J gave up 7 bases; unmatched junction bases: 6. The V gene's germline CDR1 is MNHEY and CDR2 SVGAGI. In nucleotides, the CDR3 is TGTGCCAGCAGTTCTCCTAGCGGGGGTTACGGGGAGCTGTTTTTT. This gives the protein CASSSPSGGYGELFF.

The gene calls are TRBV18 and TRBJ1-1; no clear D gene. Germline loops: CDR1 KGHSH, CDR2 LQKENI. The CDR3 runs to 15 residues. The ends were cut back, 2 bases at V and 0 bases at J, with 10 bases in the middle. CDR3 in amino acids: CASSPSRIMNTEAFF. CDR3 bases: TGTGCCAGCTCACCAAGTCGGATCATGAACACTGAAGCTTTCTTT.